This TCR beta chain is from a study of shared clonotypes between healthy human individuals. V gave up 0 bases and J gave up 7 bases, with 16 bases separating them. This CDR3 spans 16 amino acids. Germline CDR1 reads SGHVS; CDR2 reads FQNEAQ. Naive CD8 cells comprised CD45RO-negative, CCR7-positively selected cells, excluding terminally differentiated effector memory CD45RA+ cells. Measured with immunoSEQ multiplex PCR; TCRdb has only the in-frame clones, and not every one. The table lists about 2.1 million clones, around 95% of them singletons, with roughly 1.7% in the top ten. The chain links TRBV7-8 to TRBJ2-1, with D possibly matching TRBD2 (6 bases). The origin of this receptor is a young man in good health. Some clones in this sample may be carry-over from other donors' samples. The sample comprised naive CD8+ T cells from PBMCs. The CDR3 protein is CASSLAPSDFRNEQFF. The CDR3 nucleotides are TGTGCCAGCAGCTTAGCCCCTAGCGATTTCCGAAATGAGCAGTTCTTC.